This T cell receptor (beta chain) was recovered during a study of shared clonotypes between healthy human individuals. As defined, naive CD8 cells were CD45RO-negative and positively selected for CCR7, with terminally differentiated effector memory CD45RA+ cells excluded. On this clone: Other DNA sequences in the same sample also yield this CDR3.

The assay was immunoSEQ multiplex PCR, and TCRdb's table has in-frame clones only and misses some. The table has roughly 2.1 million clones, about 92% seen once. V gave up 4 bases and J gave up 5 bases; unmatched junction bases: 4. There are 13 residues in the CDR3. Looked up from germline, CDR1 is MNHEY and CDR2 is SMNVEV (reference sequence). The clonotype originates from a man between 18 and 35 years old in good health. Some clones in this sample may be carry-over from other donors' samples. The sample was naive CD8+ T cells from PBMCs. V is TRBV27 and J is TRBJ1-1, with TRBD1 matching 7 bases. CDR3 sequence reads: CASSSYRGTEAFF. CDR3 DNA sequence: TGTGCCAGCAGTTCATACAGGGGAACTGAAGCTTTCTTT.